This T cell receptor (beta chain) was retrieved from a study of metastatic and nonmetastatic thyroid tumors. Study information: Repertoire comparisons spanned blood and tumor or nodule tissue from malignant and benign thyroid patients. Study-wide points: In both blood and tumor samples, TCR beta diversity was reported significantly higher for malignant than benign nodules.

Germline V gene data show CDR1 as DFQATT and CDR2 as SNEGSKA (reference sequence). This CDR3 is built from 13 residues. Germline trimming cut 3 bases from V and 8 bases from J; bases unmatched to any gene: 7. This clone was picked up many times. Its antigen is not identified. Study processing details: Using the CDR3 differences seen across clinicopathological groups, the authors built a distant-metastasis classifier for papillary thyroid cancer, which was meant to discriminate distant-metastatic patients. Using MiXCR, TCRdb reanalyzed the PCR reads. The V and J calls were determined by TCRdb, not by the authors. The repertoire consists of roughly 36,000 clones, with 10% to 11% occurring once and the leading ten covering 16%. Prior to thyroid surgery, none of the patients had received any treatment.

The TCR was taken from a female donor with papillary thyroid cancer or a benign thyroid nodule (not recorded which). Some clones in this sample may be carry-over from other donors' samples. The sequenced sample was blood. The chain employs TRBV20-1 and TRBJ2-1; TRBD2 matches at 7 bases. The CDR3 coding sequence is TGCAGTGCTAGTCCCCGGGAGGTCGATGAGCAGTTCTTC. Amino acids: CSASPREVDEQFF.